This T cell receptor (beta chain) derives from a study of OX40 agonist ivuxolimab in advanced cancers. Across the study: Patients receiving dose escalation had hepatocellular carcinoma, melanoma, renal cell or head and neck cancer. At roughly 80% male, the cohort had a mean age of approximately 60 years, ranging from roughly 20 to 90. Earlier anti-PD-1, anti-PD-L1 or anti-CTLA-4 therapy was permitted; roughly 37% had received some. Regarding the study as a whole: Compared with CD4+, CD8+ T cells on average had more expanded clones.

In the case of this clone: Its antigen is undetermined.

The V end was cut by 1 base, the J end by 10 bases, with 13 bases between. The CDR3 runs to 13 residues. Germline loops: CDR1 MNHNS, CDR2 SASEGT. Assay used: immunoSEQ multiplex PCR; TCRdb lists only in-frame clones, some missing. The data show 95,000 to 150,000 clones, around 95% seen once. V is TRBV6-1 and J is TRBJ2-5; possibly TRBD1 for D (5 bases). This TCR was recovered from an adult with an advanced solid tumor such as melanoma, head and neck, liver or kidney cancer. The starting material was CD4+ or CD8+ T cells sorted from blood, obtained in a trial of the OX40 agonist ivuxolimab. This chain's CDR3 is CASSEGKGTGQYF. In nucleotides, the CDR3 is TGTGCCAGCAGTGAAGGGAAGGGAACAGGCCAGTACTTC.